There are a few counts of the clone carrying this T cell receptor (beta chain). Generated by immunoSEQ multiplex PCR, the TCRdb table keeps only in-frame clones and is missing some. The sample consists of roughly 150,000 clones, around 92% of them appearing once. The CDR3 sequence is 15 residues long. V shed 4 bases, J shed 1 base, and the junction held 7 bases outside the gene matches. Per germline, CDR1 SGHVS and CDR2 FNYEAQ. The sample belongs to a study of T cell responses to AZD1222 COVID-19 vaccine. This rearrangement joins TRBV7-6 to TRBJ2-7; 7 bases map to TRBD1. The source material was peripheral blood, sampled on day 0 of AZD1222 vaccination. This clonotype originated in an adult in good health. CDR3 protein: CASSSTDRESYEQYF. As DNA, the CDR3 is TGTGCCAGCAGCTCAACCGACAGGGAATCCTACGAGCAGTACTTC.